This T cell receptor beta chain was recovered during a study of cytomegalovirus exposure and HLA in healthy donors. Study-wide context: The platform used for the 120 or so validation repertoires matched that of the approximately 670 first-cohort repertoires, a later analysis reported. Whole-study findings and limits: The authors listed approximately 160 TCR beta chains as cytomegalovirus-associated. The classifier was said to identify cytomegalovirus status with high specificity and sensitivity.

Generated by immunoSEQ multiplex PCR, the TCRdb table keeps only in-frame clones and is missing some. Among 110,000 to 150,000 clones listed, roughly 81% were seen once. A word on this clone: Its antigen is not identified.

Germline trimming cut 5 bases from V and 0 bases from J; bases unmatched to any gene: 11. Germline lookup yields CDR1 LNHDA and CDR2 SQIVND (reference sequence). CDR3 length: 19 amino acids. Specimen: PBMCs. The chain joins TRBV19 to TRBJ1-5, with 12 positions matching TRBD1. This clonotype originated in a woman between 25 and 40 years old in good health and CMV-seronegative. The CDR3 region is CASSASGTGGVYSNQPQHF. CDR3 DNA: TGTGCCAGTAGTGCCTCCGGGACAGGGGGCGTCTATAGCAATCAGCCCCAGCATTTT.